This TCR beta chain was sequenced for a study of blood T cell repertoires in COVID-19. Germline loops: CDR1 KGHSH, CDR2 LQKENI. Trimming took 3 bases from V and 6 from J; bases not matched to a gene: 9. The CDR3 is 15 amino acids. Sequencing was performed with immunoSEQ multiplex PCR; in TCRdb, only in-frame clones are kept and a portion is missing. The table shows about 52,000 clones, with roughly nine tenths occurring only once. The genes are TRBV18 and TRBJ2-7; 9 bases agree with TRBD1. The specimen sequenced was peripheral blood. The source of this sequence is a man older than 75 with active or convalescent COVID-19. CDR3 in DNA: TGTGCCAGCTCACCCACTCTACAGGGGGCGGGCGAGCAGTACTTC. Protein: CASSPTLQGAGEQYF.